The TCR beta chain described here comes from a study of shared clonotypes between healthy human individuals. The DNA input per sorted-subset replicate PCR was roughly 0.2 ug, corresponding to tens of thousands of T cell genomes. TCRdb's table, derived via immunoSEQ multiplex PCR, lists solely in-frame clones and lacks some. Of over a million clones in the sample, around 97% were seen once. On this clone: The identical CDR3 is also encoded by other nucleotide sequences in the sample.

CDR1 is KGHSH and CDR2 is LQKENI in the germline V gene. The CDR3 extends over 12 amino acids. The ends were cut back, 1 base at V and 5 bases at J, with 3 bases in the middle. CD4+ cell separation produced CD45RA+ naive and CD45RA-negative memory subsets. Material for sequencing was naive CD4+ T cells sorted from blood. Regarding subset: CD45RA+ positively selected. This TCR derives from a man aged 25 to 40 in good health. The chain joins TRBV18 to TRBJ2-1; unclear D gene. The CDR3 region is CASSPLDNEQFF. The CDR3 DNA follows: TGTGCCAGCTCACCACTTGACAATGAGCAGTTCTTC.